This T cell receptor (beta chain) was retrieved from a study of blood T cells in healthy people across ages (dated by TCRdb to 2015 to 2017). About the study as a whole: In model experiments, template switching captured roughly one uniquely barcoded TCR beta cDNA molecule for every two T cells. Donors of different ages were randomly distributed across sequencing lanes to avoid experimental bias. Donors were grouped into four age groups: young (average approximately 15 years), middle-aged (less than 40), aged (around 60) and long-lived (about 82). Using the same blood draw, the study looked at two additional independent replicas of 1 million unique cDNA reads for two donors, one aged 18 to 30 and the other aged 80 or older. To track age-related changes in TCR beta repertoire diversity, the study relied on deep sequencing normalized with unique cDNA molecular identifiers.

The full study reports these points: The percentage of naive T cells measured by flow cytometry correlated strongly with observed TCR beta diversity. As age increased, observed TCR beta diversity per million T cells dropped in a roughly linear way, and a significant reduction was already evident by age about 36. Compared with the aged group, the long-lived group had more naive CD4+ T cells, fewer expanded clones and increased TCR diversity, suggesting age selection. Conclusive comparison of naive and antigen-experienced compartments was prevented by the profiling of bulk unsorted PBMCs. Estimates of total diversity from one million sequenced T cells were regarded as lower bounds and underestimates. Donor CMV infection status was unknown, potentially confounding age-related changes in expanded clonotypes.

As for this clonotype: Its antigen is not yet known. Within one base of it there is no much larger clone, and no base qualities were kept.

The roughly 42 donors, aged roughly 6 to 90 years, were systemically healthy Caucasian individuals from Russia. Each donor gave roughly 9.5 milliliters of peripheral blood, collected into EDTA-treated Vacutainer tubes. Ficoll-Paque density-gradient centrifugation was used to isolate PBMCs, with at least 6.5 million per sample. Total RNA, at least 6 micrograms per sample, was extracted from PBMCs with Trizol reagent. For every donor, flow cytometry on a PBMC aliquot measured the percentage of naive CD45RAhigh/CD27high T cells. V loses 3 bases, J loses 4 bases, and the germline ends lie 10 bases apart. From a lookup of the germline V gene (reference sequence), CDR1 and CDR2 are DFQATT and SNEGSKA. The CDR3 contains 13 residues, cysteine and phenylalanine counted. Solely the CDR3 DNA is kept, with 39 bases framed from the first base. The method was 5' RACE. Data came from an Illumina HiSeq 2500. A second PCR of roughly 7 to 11 cycles was performed with a sample-barcoded 5' primer and a J-beta primer mix. Each TCR beta cDNA molecule received a unique molecular identifier from a template-switch 5' adaptor carrying 12 random nucleotides. At least 2.5 million CDR3-containing paired-end reads were obtained from each sample. All of the RNA was converted into first-strand cDNA using the Mint cDNA synthesis kit, with a TRBC-specific oligonucleotide serving as the primer. Following uracil-DNA glycosylase treatment, all cDNA underwent a first 18-cycle PCR with the universal primers M1SS and BC2_uni_R. In the authors' own workflow: Normalization of each sample was performed by random selection of 1 million high-quality reads, each carrying a distinct molecular identifier. Reads sharing molecular identifiers were discarded rather than binned into consensus sequences. MiTCR, run with a Q25 quality threshold and the strictest error-elimination algorithm, handled CDR3 identification, clonotype clustering and error correction. Lower-bound total TCR beta diversity was estimated with a nonparametric unseen species model using Euler transformation. The public sequencing data were trimmed at Q25 with fastp and processed into clonotypes with MiXCR by TCRdb, which kept only in-frame beta chains. Identical CDR3 protein sequences are pooled into one entry, listed with their most common genes and DNA. The V and J calls and clone size are TCRdb's, not the authors'. The sample table records about 750,000 distinct CDR3 sequences; less than 70% of these occur just once. The ten biggest clones cover approximately 40% of the sample.

This chain is built from TRBV20-1 and TRBJ2-1, and perhaps TRBD2 as D gene, on 6 matching bases. The source material was blood. The clonotype originates from a man older than 75 in good health. This receptor has the CDR3 CSARAGSYNEQFF. In nucleotides, the sequence is TGCAGTGCTAGGGCGGGGTCTTACAATGAGCAGTTCTTC.